This passage covers 16 T cell receptor beta chains from one sample sequenced in a study of Ad26.COV2.S vaccination and SARS-CoV-2 variants. The sample's treatment: about 20 received Ad26.COV2.S at low or high dose, single or two shots; several received placebo; per-sample allocation not given. Collection of samples fell on day 63 after the first vaccine or placebo injection. The method was immunoSEQ multiplex PCR; TCRdb's version includes in-frame clones alone and lacks a portion of them. The sample yields 350,000 to 400,000 clones, approximately 90% seen once. The sequences come from peripheral blood, collected in a trial of Ad26.COV2.S vaccine versus placebo. The receptors here all came from a person between 18 and 65 years old who received the Ad26.COV2.S COVID-19 vaccine or a placebo.

V usage is TRBV6-2 or TRBV6-3 and J usage is TRBJ1-6; 7 nucleotides match TRBD1. V was clipped by 5 bases and J by 4 bases; unmatched bases: 8. The CDR3 is 16 residues long. Germline-derived CDR1 and CDR2 are MNHEY and SVGEGT. The CDR3 sequence: CASSNRDSGYNSPLHF. The CDR3 DNA sequence: TGTGCCAGCAGTAACCGGGACAGCGGATATAATTCACCCCTCCACTTT.

This chain links TRBV7-9 with TRBJ1-1; D uncertain. Germline V gene data show CDR1 as SEHNR and CDR2 as FQNEAQ (reference sequence). V was cut by 6 bases and J by 4 bases, with 12 bases left in between. The CDR3 contains 13 residues. Here the CDR3 reads CASSFGPGTEAFF. The DNA of the CDR3 is TGTGCCAGCAGTTTTGGCCCGGGCACTGAAGCTTTCTTT.

The chain uses TRBV4-1 and TRBJ1-1, with 9 bases matching TRBD1. Germline loops: CDR1 MGHRA, CDR2 YSYEKL. The CDR3 extends over 15 amino acids. After removal of 3 bases from V and 6 bases from J, the junction contained 8 bases not matched to a gene. The CDR3 sequence is CASSHDRGFSAEAFF. CDR3 DNA sequence: TGCGCCAGCAGCCACGACAGGGGGTTTTCGGCTGAAGCTTTCTTT.

In its sample, this clone was seen once. J is TRBJ2-5 and V is TRBV5-1, with 9 bases identical to TRBD1. In germline, CDR1 is SGHRS, CDR2 YFSETQ. V lost 4 bases and J lost 3; bases outside the gene matches: 4. This CDR3 contains 14 residues. This CDR3 reads CASSPGTGKETQYF. The CDR3 nucleotides are TGCGCCAGCAGCCCCGGGACAGGGAAAGAGACCCAGTACTTC.

Note on this clone: This specimen includes other DNA sequences encoding the same CDR3. The chain combines TRBV29-1 with TRBJ1-2, with unresolved D. The germline gives CDR1 SQVTM, CDR2 ANQGSEA. This CDR3 contains 11 residues. V was shortened by 4 bases and J by 4 bases, with 7 bases between the two germline ends. The DNA of the CDR3 is TGCAGCGTTGTGGAAGGCTATGGCTACACCTTC. Translated: CSVVEGYGYTF.

DNA for the CDR3: TGTGCCAGCAGCCGCCGGGACAGTGGAAACACCATATATTTT. It translates to CASSRRDSGNTIYF. The chain uses TRBV5-6 and TRBJ1-3, with 7 nucleotides matching TRBD1. CDR1 and CDR2 (germline): SGHDT, YYEEEE. After removal of 4 bases from V and 3 bases from J, the junction contained 4 bases not matched to a gene. This CDR3 comprises 14 residues.

V is TRBV5-4 and J is TRBJ1-1, with D unclear. V lost 3 bases and J lost 1, with 4 bases in between. Germline CDR1 reads SGHNT; CDR2 reads YYREEE (reference sequence). The CDR3 consists of 12 residues. CDR3: CASSWGNTEAFF. In nucleotides, the CDR3 is TGTGCCAGCAGCTGGGGGAACACTGAAGCTTTCTTT.

V is TRBV6-6 and J is TRBJ2-5, with D possibly matching TRBD1 (6 bases). Germline V gene lookup returns CDR1 MNHNY and CDR2 SVGAGI (reference sequence). V was trimmed by 7 bases and J by 0 bases, leaving 9 bases between them. The CDR3 covers 13 residues. As DNA, the CDR3 is TGTGCCAGCAAAGCAGGGGACCAAGAGACCCAGTACTTC. It encodes CASKAGDQETQYF.

This clone was seen only a few times. This chain joins TRBV2 and TRBJ2-2; D may be TRBD1 or TRBD2 (5 bases each). This CDR3 has 13 amino acids. Trimming stripped 6 bases from V and 2 bases from J, with 7 bases between. Looked up from germline, CDR1 is SNHLY and CDR2 is FYNNEI. In DNA form, the CDR3 reads TGTGCCAGCAGAAGGGACAACACCGGGGAGCTGTTTTTT. Translating gives CASRRDNTGELFF.

This chain joins TRBV6-2 or TRBV6-3 and TRBJ1-2, with D perhaps TRBD1 (5 bases). Germline CDR1 MNHEY, CDR2 SVGEGT. The germline V and J ends were trimmed by 6 bases and 4 bases, with 18 bases remaining between them. The CDR3 loop spans 15 amino acids. CDR3 nucleotides: TGTGCCAGCAGCCATGCCCCGGCAGGGCCCTATGGCTACACCTTC. It translates to CASSHAPAGPYGYTF.

This CDR3 is CSVVSQAGNTIYF. The DNA for the CDR3 is TGCAGCGTTGTTAGTCAGGCTGGAAACACCATATATTTT. The V gene is TRBV29-1, the J gene TRBJ1-3, with D unclear. Germline CDR1 reads SQVTM; CDR2 reads ANQGSEA. The CDR3 has 13 residues. The V end was cut by 4 bases, the J end by 2 bases, with 9 bases between. Full variable domain (missing parts from reference TRBV29-1 and TRBJ1-3): SAVISQKPSRDICQRGTSLTIQCQVDSQVTMMFWYRQQPGQSLTLIATANQGSEATYESGFVIDKFPISRPNLTFSTLTVSNMSPEDSSIYLCSVVSQAGNTIYFGEGSWLTVV.

The J gene is TRBJ2-3, the V gene TRBV10-3; D not resolved. Trimming removed 0 bases from V and 5 bases from J, with 6 bases in between. The V gene's germline CDR1 is ENHRY and CDR2 SYGVKD. This CDR3 is built from 13 residues. CDR3 DNA sequence: TGTGCCATCAGTGAGTCGAATTTAGATACGCAGTATTTT. Protein sequence: CAISESNLDTQYF.

The gene calls are TRBV7-8 and TRBJ2-7, with 7 bases identical to TRBD2. V shed 3 bases, J shed 2 bases, and the junction held 13 bases outside the gene matches. The CDR3 sequence is 17 residues long. Germline lookup yields CDR1 SGHVS and CDR2 FQNEAQ. CDR3 sequence reads: CASSFTRGKSPPYEQYF. DNA for the CDR3: TGTGCCAGCAGCTTCACGCGGGGGAAATCCCCCCCCTACGAGCAGTACTTC.

The CDR3 region is CASSQDLEVYSGNTIYF. Written as DNA, the CDR3 is TGCGCCAGCAGCCAAGATTTGGAAGTATACTCTGGAAACACCATATATTTT. V usage is TRBV4-3 and J usage is TRBJ1-3, with D unresolved. The CDR3 sequence is 17 residues long. CDR1 and CDR2 from the germline V gene are LGHNA and YSLEER. V lost 0 bases and J lost 0, with 12 bases in between.

The chain has TRBV6-5 and TRBJ1-1; no reliable D call. V shed 4 bases and J shed 6 bases, with 15 bases lying between them. CDR1 MNHEY and CDR2 SVGAGI come from the germline V gene. This CDR3 spans 14 amino acids. The CDR3 here is CASSSPGRNAEAFF. CDR3 coding DNA: TGTGCCAGCAGTTCCCCCGGTAGAAACGCTGAAGCTTTCTTT.

With respect to this clone: Other DNA variants within this sample encode the same CDR3. J is TRBJ2-3 and V is TRBV3-1 (or the pseudogene TRBV3-2); a possible D gene is TRBD2 (5 bases). The V and J ends lost 4 bases and 0 bases respectively, with 8 bases between them. The CDR3 totals 14 residues. Germline V lookup: CDR1 LGHDT, CDR2 YNNKEL (reference sequence). CDR3 amino acids: CASSPGGSTDTQYF. In nucleotides, the CDR3 is TGTGCCAGCAGCCCCGGCGGGAGCACAGATACGCAGTATTTT.